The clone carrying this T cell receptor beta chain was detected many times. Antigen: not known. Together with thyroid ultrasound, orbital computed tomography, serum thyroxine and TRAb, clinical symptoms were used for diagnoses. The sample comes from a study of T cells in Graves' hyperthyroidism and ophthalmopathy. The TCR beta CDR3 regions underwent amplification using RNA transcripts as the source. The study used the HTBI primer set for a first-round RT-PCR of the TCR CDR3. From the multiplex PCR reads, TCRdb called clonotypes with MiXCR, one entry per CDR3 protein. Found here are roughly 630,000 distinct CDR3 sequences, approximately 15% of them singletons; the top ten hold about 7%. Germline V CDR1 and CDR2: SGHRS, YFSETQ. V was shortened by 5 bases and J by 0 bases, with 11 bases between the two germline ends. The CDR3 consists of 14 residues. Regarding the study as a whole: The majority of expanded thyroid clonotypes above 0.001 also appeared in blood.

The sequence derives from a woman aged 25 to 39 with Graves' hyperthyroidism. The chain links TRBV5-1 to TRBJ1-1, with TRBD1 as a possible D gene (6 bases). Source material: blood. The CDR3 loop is CASRTTGLNTEAFF. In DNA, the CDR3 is TGCGCCAGCAGAACGACAGGCTTGAACACTGAAGCTTTCTTT.